These T cell receptor beta chains were read from a single sample in a study of cytomegalovirus exposure and HLA in healthy donors. Assay: immunoSEQ multiplex PCR; the TCRdb copy retains only in-frame clones and omits some. The sample contains over 75,000 clones, over 65% of which appear only once. Sequencing input: PBMCs. The receptors shown here come from a man aged 55 to 69 in good health and CMV-seropositive. Both conserved end residues are part of each CDR3. A D gene is named only where the DNA matches it firmly. Where a row states a size, it is once, few, many or the class of an expanded clone; other rows omit it.

clone_size	v_call	d_call	cdr3_length	j_call	cdr3_nt	cdr3_aa
.	TRBV11-2	TRBD1	15	TRBJ2-7	TGTGCCAGCAGCTTAGGGGGGACAGGGGGTGGCGAGCAGTACTTC	CASSLGGTGGGEQYF
once	TRBV7-6	.	13	TRBJ2-3	TGTGCCAGCGCGGGACTCTCGAGTGATACGCAGTATTTT	CASAGLSSDTQYF
.	TRBV6-1	TRBD2	12	TRBJ2-1	TGTGCCAGCAGTAAGATAGCGGGGGAGCAGTTCTTC	CASSKIAGEQFF
once	TRBV5-1	.	11	TRBJ2-3	TGCGCCAGCAGCTTGGACTTGGCGCAGTATTTT	CASSLDLAQYF
.	TRBV7-6	.	16	TRBJ2-3	TGTGCCAGCAGCCAACGGACAGCCGTGGTAATGGATACGCAGTATTTT	CASSQRTAVVMDTQYF
.	TRBV7-8	TRBD1	14	TRBJ1-1	TGTGCCAGCAGATCCGGGACAGGGAACACTGAAGCTTTCTTT	CASRSGTGNTEAFF
.	TRBV7-9	TRBD1	14	TRBJ1-5	TGTGCCAGCAGTCTGGACAGGGAAATTCAGCCCCAGCATTTT	CASSLDREIQPQHF
.	TRBV4-3	TRBD2	17	TRBJ2-1	TGCGCCAGCAGCCAAACCGGGGGTAGCGGGGGGTTCGATGAGCAGTTCTTC	CASSQTGGSGGFDEQFF
.	TRBV7-3	.	13	TRBJ2-1	TGTGCCAGCAGCTTATCAGGGTCCCATGAGCAGTTCTTC	CASSLSGSHEQFF
.	TRBV6-1	TRBD1	14	TRBJ1-4	TGTGCCAGCAGTTGGACAGGGAAAGATGAAAAACTGTTTTTT	CASSWTGKDEKLFF
few	TRBV7-9	.	15	TRBJ2-4	TGTGCCAGCCGACGCGGGGCCGGGGCCAAAAACATTCAGTACTTC	CASRRGAGAKNIQYF
.	TRBV5-1	.	15	TRBJ2-2	TGCGCCAGCAGCTTTAATGGACAGTACACCGGGGAGCTGTTTTTT	CASSFNGQYTGELFF
.	TRBV7-9	.	14	TRBJ1-1	TGTGCCAGCAGACCCGGGAGGACCAGCACTGAAGCTTTCTTT	CASRPGRTSTEAFF
few	TRBV5-4	TRBD1	15	TRBJ2-7	TGTGCCAGCAGCTCCCGGGACAGGGGGTCCTACGAGCAGTACTTC	CASSSRDRGSYEQYF
.	TRBV25-1	TRBD2	15	TRBJ2-7	TGTGCCAGCAGTGAATTTAGCGGGGTCGGTTACGAGCAGTACTTC	CASSEFSGVGYEQYF
.	TRBV6-1	TRBD1	14	TRBJ1-2	TGTGCCAGCAGTATGACAGGGGAGGGGTATGGCTACACCTTC	CASSMTGEGYGYTF
.	TRBV6-5	TRBD1	14	TRBJ1-5	TGTGCCAGCAGTTACGGGACAGGGCAATACCCCCAGCATTTT	CASSYGTGQYPQHF
.	TRBV6-1	.	15	TRBJ2-3	TGTGCCAGCATCTTTGCGGGAATATACACAGATACGCAGTATTTT	CASIFAGIYTDTQYF
.	TRBV9	.	15	TRBJ2-3	TGTGCCAGCAGCATCCAACAGGGAAGGACAGATACGCAGTATTTT	CASSIQQGRTDTQYF
.	TRBV5-6	.	15	TRBJ2-5	TGTGCCAGCACTATTGTTTCGGCGGGTCAAGAGACCCAGTACTTC	CASTIVSAGQETQYF
few	TRBV4-1	.	12	TRBJ1-4	TGCGCCAGCAGCCACGACAGCGACGAACTGTTTTTT	CASSHDSDELFF
.	TRBV5-1	.	15	TRBJ2-2	TGCGCCAGCAGCCCATCTGGCTTTAACACCGGGGAGCTGTTTTTT	CASSPSGFNTGELFF
few	TRBV5-6	.	15	TRBJ1-2	TGTGCCAGCAGCTTGGCACAGGGTCTAAGTAGTGGCTACACCTTC	CASSLAQGLSSGYTF
.	TRBV5-6	.	13	TRBJ2-5	TGTGCCAGCAGCTTTTCGGGGGTGGAGACCCAGTACTTC	CASSFSGVETQYF
.	TRBV7-6	TRBD1	16	TRBJ2-1	TGTGCCAGCAGCTTAATTACAGGGGTCGGGCACAATGAGCAGTTCTTC	CASSLITGVGHNEQFF
.	TRBV7-9	TRBD1	17	TRBJ2-2	TGTGCCAGCAGCCCGGCCGGGACAGGGGGTTTATCTGGGGAGCTGTTTTTT	CASSPAGTGGLSGELFF
.	TRBV11-3	.	11	TRBJ2-5	TGTGCCAGCACCCTTTCGGAGACCCAGTACTTC	CASTLSETQYF
.	TRBV5-1	.	14	TRBJ2-7	TGCGCCAGCAGAAGGGAGGATGTATCCTACGAGCAGTACTTC	CASRREDVSYEQYF
.	TRBV9	.	15	TRBJ1-3	TGTGCCAGCAGCGTAGAAGGAGGGTCGGGGAACACCATATATTTT	CASSVEGGSGNTIYF
.	TRBV14	.	15	TRBJ1-1	TGTGCCAGCAGCCAAGTTTTGGGGGGGGGAACTGAAGCTTTCTTT	CASSQVLGGGTEAFF
.	TRBV9	TRBD1	15	TRBJ2-7	TGTGCCAGCAGCGTAGAGGCAGGGGGTACCTACGAGCAGTACTTC	CASSVEAGGTYEQYF
.	TRBV4-2	TRBD2	16	TRBJ2-3	TGTGCCAGCAGCCCACTAGCGGGGGGGCTCACAGATACGCAGTATTTT	CASSPLAGGLTDTQYF
.	TRBV7-6	.	15	TRBJ1-1	TGTGCCAGCAGCTTAGCGGGGTCGGGAGACACTGAAGCTTTCTTT	CASSLAGSGDTEAFF
few	TRBV7-9	.	13	TRBJ1-5	TGTGCCAGCACCCTCGGAGGAGATCAGCCCCAGCATTTT	CASTLGGDQPQHF
.	TRBV27	.	16	TRBJ2-5	TGTGCCAGCAGTCCCGAATGGGGGCGATTTCGGGAGACCCAGTACTTC	CASSPEWGRFRETQYF
.	TRBV30	.	12	TRBJ1-2	TGTGCCTGGAGTGTCAGAATTCATGGCTACACCTTC	CAWSVRIHGYTF
.	TRBV13	.	16	TRBJ2-7	TGTGCCAGCAGCTTAGGGGAGGGCAGGGAGCGATACGAGCAGTACTTC	CASSLGEGRERYEQYF
.	TRBV21-1	.	18	TRBJ2-7	TGTGCCAGCAGCAAAGGTGGCGGGGGCCGGCTATCATACTACGAGCAGTACTTC	CASSKGGGGRLSYYEQYF
.	TRBV21-1	.	15	TRBJ1-6	TGTGCCAGCAGCATCCCGACAGCATCTAATTCACCCCTCCACTTT	CASSIPTASNSPLHF
.	TRBV30	.	16	TRBJ2-1	TGTGCCTGGAGTGTACCGCCCCGCCAGGGAAGTAATGAGCAGTTCTTC	CAWSVPPRQGSNEQFF
.	TRBV7-9	TRBD1	15	TRBJ1-4	TGTGCCAGCAGCTTGCGACAGGGACCTAATGAAAAACTGTTTTTT	CASSLRQGPNEKLFF
few	TRBV4-2	TRBD2	15	TRBJ2-3	TGTGCCAGCAGCCAACCCGGGACTAGCGGGGCTACGCAGTATTTT	CASSQPGTSGATQYF
.	TRBV10-2	TRBD2	17	TRBJ2-7	TGCGCCAGCACACCCCGCGGGCTAGCGGACCTACTCTACGAGCAGTACTTC	CASTPRGLADLLYEQYF
few	TRBV7-2	.	13	TRBJ2-7	TGTGCCAGCAGCTGGTCGAGGGAGGACGAGCAGTACTTC	CASSWSREDEQYF
.	TRBV9	TRBD2	19	TRBJ2-1	TGTGCCAGCAGCGTAGATGGGGGTGGGGGGGATAAATCCTACAATGAGCAGTTCTTC	CASSVDGGGGDKSYNEQFF
.	TRBV30	TRBD1	15	TRBJ1-2	TGTGCCTCGACAGGGGGCACAGACTCCCACTATGGCTACACCTTC	CASTGGTDSHYGYTF
few	TRBV10-3	.	15	TRBJ2-3	TGTGCCATCAGTGCAGCTCAGGGGATAACAGATACGCAGTATTTT	CAISAAQGITDTQYF
.	TRBV5-1	.	15	TRBJ2-1	TGCGCCAGCAGCTTGGGTGACAGGAGGCAGGGTGAGCAGTTCTTC	CASSLGDRRQGEQFF
.	TRBV5-4	TRBD1	14	TRBJ1-5	TGTGCCAGCAGCCCAGGACAGGGGGATCAGCCCCAGCATTTT	CASSPGQGDQPQHF
once	TRBV7-8	TRBD1	14	TRBJ1-3	TGTGCCAGCGGCTTAAGGGGGCAAGCGAACACCATATATTTT	CASGLRGQANTIYF
.	TRBV18	TRBD2	19	TRBJ2-5	TGTGCCAGCTCACTCCTCGGACTAGCGGGGGGGATAATCCAAGAGACCCAGTACTTC	CASSLLGLAGGIIQETQYF
.	TRBV15	TRBD1	19	TRBJ1-5	TGTGCCACCAGCAGAGACCAATTCCGAAGACAGGGGGGCAATCAGCCCCAGCATTTT	CATSRDQFRRQGGNQPQHF
.	TRBV21-1	.	17	TRBJ1-2	TGTGCCAGCAGCAAAGGATCGGTGAAGGTGCAGGTTCGGAGCTACACCTTC	CASSKGSVKVQVRSYTF
.	TRBV11-2	.	15	TRBJ1-6	TGTGCCAGCAGCTCCGGCGGAATAGGGGGTTCACCCCTCCACTTT	CASSSGGIGGSPLHF
.	TRBV19	TRBD1	12	TRBJ2-7	TGTGCCAGTAGTCCAGGGGGCTACGAGCAGTACTTC	CASSPGGYEQYF
few	TRBV5-5	.	15	TRBJ1-5	TGTGCCAGCAGCTTCAGGATAAGTCCCGGACAGCCCCAGCATTTT	CASSFRISPGQPQHF
once	TRBV18	.	13	TRBJ2-2	TGTGCCAGCTCACCGGAGATCACCGGGGAGCTGTTTTTT	CASSPEITGELFF
.	TRBV7-6	TRBD1	16	TRBJ1-3	TGTGCCAGCAGCTGGATAGACAGGGGCTCTGGAAACACCATATATTTT	CASSWIDRGSGNTIYF